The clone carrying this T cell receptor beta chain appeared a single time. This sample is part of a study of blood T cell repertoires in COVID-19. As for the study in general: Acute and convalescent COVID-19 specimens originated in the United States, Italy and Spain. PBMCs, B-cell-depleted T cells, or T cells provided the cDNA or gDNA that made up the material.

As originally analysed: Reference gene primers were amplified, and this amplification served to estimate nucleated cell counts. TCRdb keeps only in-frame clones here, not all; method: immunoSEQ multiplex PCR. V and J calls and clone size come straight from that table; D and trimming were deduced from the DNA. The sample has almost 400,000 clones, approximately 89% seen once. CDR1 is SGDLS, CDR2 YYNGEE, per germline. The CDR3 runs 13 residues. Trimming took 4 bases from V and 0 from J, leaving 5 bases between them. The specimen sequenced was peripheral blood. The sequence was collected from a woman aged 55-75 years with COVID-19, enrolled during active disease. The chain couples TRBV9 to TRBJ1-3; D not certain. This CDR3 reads CASSQNSGNTIYF. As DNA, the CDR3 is TGTGCCAGCAGCCAGAACTCTGGAAACACCATATATTTT.